This T cell receptor beta chain was recorded in a study of blood T cell repertoires in COVID-19. Seattle-derived patients entered the study during active infection and were followed longitudinally. The CDR3 runs to 14 residues. Germline V gene sequence: CDR1 MNHEY, CDR2 SVGAGI. Trimming removed 9 bases from V and 6 bases from J, with 21 bases in between. Sequencing was performed with immunoSEQ multiplex PCR; in TCRdb, only in-frame clones are kept and a portion is missing. The table has roughly 260,000 clones, approximately 91% seen once; the top ten hold around 2.6%. This clonotype originated in a person in their late teens or twenties with COVID-19, enrolled during active disease. Specimen: peripheral blood. The chain employs TRBV6-5 and TRBJ2-7; perhaps TRBD1 as D (7 bases). CDR3 region: CASLQGGEIGEQYF. Written as DNA, the CDR3 is TGTGCCAGTCTTCAGGGGGGTGAGATCGGCGAGCAGTACTTC.